This T cell receptor (beta chain) was recorded in a study of T cell responses to AZD1222 COVID-19 vaccine (TCRdb year 2021). About the full investigation: A total of approximately 230 trial participants underwent TCR sequencing, of whom around 200 received two doses of AZD1222 and some 26 received two doses of the MenACWY control vaccine. Trial participants were enrolled by age into subgroups of 18-55, 56-69 and 70-plus years, and around 150, 29 and 61 TCR-sequenced participants, respectively, were included in these subgroups.

Results and caveats for the whole study, not just this receptor: A significant rise in spike-specific TCR breadth and depth was observed after two AZD1222 doses relative to day 0 and relative to MenACWY recipients. Because no day 14 peak-response samples were available, the repertoires could be characterized only after the peak T cell response. The vaccine-associated CD4 TCRs covered the entire spike protein, and the dominant responses fell in regions 160-218 and 743-854. Participants were mostly white British, with more females than males. The authors suggested clonal diversity may have been underestimated. In the small 56-69-year group, the increase in depth fell short of significance, most likely because of low power. Reportedly, close to half of the unique spike-specific TCRs recognized epitopes lying outside the regions that are mutated in the B.1.351 and B.1.1.7 variants. Conclusions about previously exposed vaccinees were limited because only a handful of AZD1222 recipients were SARS-CoV-2 seropositive at baseline.

Worth noting for this clone: Its antigen target is currently unknown. Base qualities are not at hand, and no much larger clone is one base apart.

CDR1 and CDR2, per the germline V gene (reference sequence), are MNHNY and SVGAGI. Trimming removed 6 bases from V and 5 bases from J, leaving 13 bases between the germline ends. Spanning cysteine to phenylalanine, the CDR3 consists of 13 amino acids. This entry keeps only the CDR3 DNA: 39 bases, framed from base 1. The time point label corresponds to: about 28 days (+/-7) after the second vaccine dose. AZD1222 recipients with second doses at about 4 weeks or about 12 weeks were pooled, because spike-specific TCR depth and breadth did not differ between schedules. Vaccinee samples were obtained from the UK trials COV001 and COV002, which included a single-blind randomized controlled phase 2/3 trial of AZD1222 (ChAdOx1 nCoV-19) in healthy adults. For TCRbeta chain sequencing, PBMC samples from trial participants were taken at day 0 and at day 28 after the second dose. The CDR3 regions of human TCRbeta chains were subjected to immunosequencing. Per the source publication's procedure: Repertoire TCRs were matched against a reference library of SARS-CoV-2-specific TCRs generated with the MIRA antigen-specificity platform. Breadth meant the fraction of unique TCRs that were SARS-CoV-2-associated, whereas depth meant the fraction of total T cells that were SARS-CoV-2-associated. Each spike-specific TCR was assigned to its reactive spike region and to a CD4 or CD8 class using the MIRA data. Log10-transformed breadth and depth values were compared by one-way ANOVA with Sidak's multiple comparisons tests. The table comes from immuneACCESS by way of TCRdb, which keeps in-frame sequences with V and J called. Part of the clones is missing from these tables; in studies checked, under half for an unresolved V gene and the rest for unknown reasons. V and J calls plus clone size are reproduced from that table; the DNA served to infer D and trimming. The table for this sample lists about 140,000 clones; about 93% of them were counted only once. 6% to 7% of the sample goes to the ten largest clones.

Sequences were derived from peripheral blood, sampled 28 days after the second AZD1222 dose. The chain employs TRBV6-6 and TRBJ1-1; the best D guess is TRBD1, with 6 bases matching. This clonotype was sampled from an adult who received the AZD1222 COVID-19 vaccine. The DNA sequence reads TGTGCCAGCAGGGGACCTCAGGGGACTGAAGCTTTCTTT. Its amino acids are CASRGPQGTEAFF.